Below are 24 T cell receptor beta chains sequenced from a single sample in a study of T cell changes during pregnancy in multiple sclerosis. The assay was immunoSEQ multiplex PCR, and TCRdb's table has in-frame clones only and misses some. This table holds some 70,000 clones, roughly 90% found once. The sequencing here drew on peripheral blood, taken after pregnancy. These receptors all stem from a female donor in good health, enrolled as a control in a pregnancy study.

This clone was observed once. This chain uses TRBV7-9 with TRBJ2-7; 8 bases line up with TRBD1. CDR1 is SEHNR and CDR2 is FQNEAQ in the germline V gene (reference sequence). The trim removed 5 bases at V and 6 bases at J, leaving 9 bases unmatched. This CDR3 spans 14 amino acids. The CDR3 DNA sequence: TGTGCCAGCAGCCCCGGGACAGGCCGCTCCGAGCAGTACTTC. Its translation: CASSPGTGRSEQYF.

The chain uses TRBV7-8 and TRBJ2-7; D might be TRBD2 (6 bases). With 6 bases removed from V and 3 bases from J, the gap between germline ends came to 12 bases. The germline CDR1 and CDR2 sequences are SGHVS and FQNEAQ. This CDR3 is built from 13 residues. The CDR3 DNA follows: TGTGCCAGCAGTCAGGGAGGTGGCTACGAGCAGTACTTC. Its protein product is CASSQGGGYEQYF.

This clone was counted a single time. The V call is TRBV5-1, the J call TRBJ2-1; tentative D call: TRBD1 (6 bases). Germline V lookup: CDR1 SGHRS, CDR2 YFSETQ. Trimming left V 3 bases short and J 0 bases short, with 10 bases between. The CDR3 covers 15 residues. The DNA for the CDR3 is TGCGCCAGCAGCTCTTCAGGGGTCTCCTACAATGAGCAGTTCTTC. It specifies CASSSSGVSYNEQFF.

The chain carries TRBV15 and TRBJ2-1; 8 nucleotides line up with TRBD2. The CDR3 is 16 residues long. In germline, CDR1 is LNHNV, CDR2 YYDKDF (reference sequence). V was pared by 3 bases and J by 6 bases, with 10 bases of the junction left unmatched. The CDR3 loop is CATSSVLAVSVNEQFF. CDR3 sequence (DNA): TGTGCCACCAGCAGCGTACTAGCGGTCTCTGTCAATGAGCAGTTCTTC. Looking up the rest from reference TRBV15 and TRBJ2-1 gives the full variable domain: DAMVIQNPRYQVTQFGKPVTLSCSQTLNHNVMYWYQQKSSQAPKLLFHYYDKDFNNEADTPDNFQSRRPNTSFCFLDIRSPGLGDTAMYLCATSSVLAVSVNEQFFGPGTRLTVL.

This rearrangement joins TRBV5-1 to TRBJ2-1; D uncertain. Germline V gene sequence: CDR1 SGHRS, CDR2 YFSETQ. V dropped 5 bases and J dropped 5 bases, with 17 bases sitting between them. The CDR3 extends over 15 amino acids. CDR3 sequence: CASSVVSQVNNEQFF. In DNA, the CDR3 is TGCGCCAGCAGTGTAGTCTCCCAGGTGAACAATGAGCAGTTCTTC.

The chain has TRBV29-1 and TRBJ1-1; D might be TRBD1 (5 bases). V was trimmed by 4 bases and J by 8 bases, leaving 14 bases between them. Germline V gene sequence: CDR1 SQVTM, CDR2 ANQGSEA. This CDR3 region has 12 residues. The CDR3 nucleotides read TGCAGCGTTGGTATGCAGGGTAAAGAAGCTTTCTTT. It encodes CSVGMQGKEAFF.

The rearrangement uses TRBV30 and TRBJ1-5; a possible D gene is TRBD1 (6 bases). Germline-derived CDR1 and CDR2 are GTSNPN and SVGIG (reference sequence). V was pared by 2 bases and J by 6 bases, with 14 bases between. The CDR3 consists of 14 residues. This CDR3 reads CAWSIGGLGQPQHF. The CDR3 nucleotides read TGTGCCTGGAGTATCGGGGGGCTCGGTCAGCCCCAGCATTTT.

The gene calls are TRBV30 and TRBJ2-3, with D maybe TRBD1 (6 bases). This CDR3 region has 14 residues. Per germline, CDR1 GTSNPN and CDR2 SVGIG (reference sequence). The V end lost 5 bases, the J end lost 3 bases, and 15 bases lay between the germline ends. The CDR3 sequence is CAWSTGMGTDTQYF. The CDR3 DNA sequence: TGTGCCTGGTCCACAGGGATGGGGACAGATACGCAGTATTTT.

This clone was detected only once. The chain couples TRBV7-8 to TRBJ1-1; D possibly corresponds to TRBD1 (6 bases). Trimming shortened V by 5 bases and J by 8 bases, and 12 bases separated the two germline ends. The germline gives CDR1 SGHVS, CDR2 FQNEAQ. The CDR3 is made up of 12 amino acids. The DNA of the CDR3 is TGTGCCAGCAGCCCACTGGGGACAGAAGCTTTCTTT. This translates into CASSPLGTEAFF.

This clone was found once. The rearrangement joins TRBV29-1 to TRBJ2-7, with D possibly being TRBD1 (6 bases). V lost 7 bases, J lost 3 bases, and 16 bases lay in between. The CDR3 length is 13 residues. Germline V gene data show CDR1 as SQVTM and CDR2 as ANQGSEA. The CDR3 here is CSAQGHLSYEQYF. The CDR3 DNA sequence: TGCAGCGCCCAGGGACACTTAAGCTACGAGCAGTACTTC.

The chain joins TRBV27 to TRBJ1-2; 12 nucleotides agree with TRBD1. This CDR3 spans 17 amino acids. V shed 7 bases, J shed 2 bases, and the junction held 11 bases outside the gene matches. CDR1 is MNHEY and CDR2 is SMNVEV in the germline V gene (reference sequence). The CDR3, as DNA: TGTGCCAGCACCCTCCTCTCCGGGACAGGGGGCAACTATGGCTACACCTTC. Translating it yields CASTLLSGTGGNYGYTF.

The chain combines TRBV5-1 with TRBJ1-1, with 12 bases fitting TRBD1. This CDR3 is built from 17 residues. Germline V gene lookup returns CDR1 SGHRS and CDR2 YFSETQ. V was clipped by 5 bases and J by 2 bases; unmatched bases: 10. The CDR3 loop is CASRGYGTGGQNTEAFF. The CDR3 nucleotides read TGCGCCAGCAGAGGATACGGGACAGGGGGCCAAAACACTGAAGCTTTCTTT.

This sequence joins TRBV7-9 and TRBJ1-4; D is uncertain. This CDR3 has 16 residues. Looked up from germline, CDR1 is SEHNR and CDR2 is FQNEAQ (reference sequence). Trimming took 5 bases from V and 0 from J, leaving 13 bases between them. As DNA, the CDR3 is TGTGCCAGCAGCGGGCCCGACGGCACAACTAATGAAAAACTGTTTTTT. As protein: CASSGPDGTTNEKLFF. The complete variable domain, with remaining parts taken from reference TRBV7-9 and TRBJ1-4, reads DTGVSQNPRHKITKRGQNVTFRCDPISEHNRLYWYRQTLGQGPEFLTYFQNEAQLEKSRLLSDRFSAERPKGSFSTLEIQRTEQGDSAMYLCASSGPDGTTNEKLFFGSGTQLSVL.

This clone was recorded at least ten times. The V gene is TRBV10-2, the J gene TRBJ2-7; TRBD2 might be the D (6 bases). The CDR3 has 14 residues. Germline CDR1 WSHSY, CDR2 SAAADI. Trimming took 2 bases from V and 5 from J, leaving 13 bases between them. This CDR3 is CASSEAGRSHEQYF. DNA for the CDR3: TGCGCCAGCAGTGAGGCAGGGAGGTCCCACGAGCAGTACTTC.

This clone came up once. Here the CDR3 DNA reads TGTGCCATCAGCGGACTAGCGGCCGGCTCGAGCTCCTACAATGAGCAGTTCTTC. As protein: CAISGLAAGSSSYNEQFF. This sequence joins TRBV10-3 and TRBJ2-1; 10 positions match TRBD2. CDR1 and CDR2 (germline): ENHRY, SYGVKD. This CDR3 region has 18 residues. V shed 6 bases and J 0 bases; nucleotides not matched to a gene: 11.

V usage is TRBV19 and J usage is TRBJ2-7; 7 bases are shared with TRBD1. Germline CDR1 and CDR2: LNHDA and SQIVND (reference sequence). CDR3 size: 15 residues. Trimming cost V 3 bases and J 0 bases; bases outside gene matches: 5. DNA of the CDR3: TGTGCCAGTAGTATGGTACAGGGGAACTCCTACGAGCAGTACTTC. This encodes CASSMVQGNSYEQYF.

The CDR3 DNA sequence: TGTGCCAGTCATTTTAATCGGGAATCACCCCTCCACTTT. It yields the protein CASHFNRESPLHF. The chain employs TRBV19 and TRBJ1-6, with D unclear. CDR1 and CDR2 (germline): LNHDA, SQIVND (reference sequence). This CDR3 region has 13 residues. Trimming took 8 bases from V and 10 from J, leaving 15 bases between them. Complete variable domain (other parts from reference TRBV19 and TRBJ1-6): DGGITQSPKYLFRKEGQNVTLSCEQNLNHDAMYWYRQDPGQGLRLIYYSQIVNDFQKGDIAEGYSVSREKKESFPLTVTSAQKNPTAFYLCASHFNRESPLHFGNGTRLTVT.

The genes are TRBV7-9 and TRBJ2-5; D may be TRBD2 (7 bases). The CDR3 runs 14 residues. CDR1 is SEHNR and CDR2 is FQNEAQ in the germline V gene (reference sequence). The germline V and J ends were trimmed by 4 bases and 5 bases, with 14 bases remaining between them. The CDR3 loop reads CASSWGGASETQYF. Written as DNA, the CDR3 is TGTGCCAGCAGCTGGGGGGGGGCCTCGGAGACCCAGTACTTC.

The rearrangement joins TRBV12-5 to TRBJ1-3, with a possible D match to TRBD1 (6 bases). The CDR3 runs to 14 residues. Trimming removed 10 bases from V and 6 bases from J, with 19 bases in between. Germline loops: CDR1 LGHNT, CDR2 FRNRAP. CDR3 amino acids: CATGGGPPINTIYF. The CDR3 DNA is TGTGCTACCGGCGGGGGGCCCCCGATAAACACCATATATTTT.

The rearrangement uses TRBV19 and TRBJ1-2, with 9 nucleotides matching TRBD1. Germline values: CDR1 LNHDA, CDR2 SQIVND (reference sequence). V shed 2 bases and J 5 bases; nucleotides not matched to a gene: 9. The CDR3 totals 16 residues. The CDR3 DNA reads TGTGCCAGTAGTATACCTTTGATGGACAGGGGATATGGCTACACCTTC. It translates to CASSIPLMDRGYGYTF.

In DNA form, the CDR3 reads TGTGCCAGCAGCCAAGCCGGAGCGGGGACTAGCGGGATGGCGGAGACCCAGTACTTC. Translated: CASSQAGAGTSGMAETQYF. The rearrangement joins TRBV4-2 to TRBJ2-5, with TRBD2 matching 13 bases. This CDR3 contains 19 residues. After removal of 1 base from V and 5 bases from J, the junction contained 13 bases not matched to a gene. Germline lookup yields CDR1 LGHNA and CDR2 YNFKEQ.

J is TRBJ2-5 and V is TRBV5-4; TRBD1 matches at 8 bases. The CDR3 is 15 amino acids. Unmatched junction bases numbered 7, after V lost 4 bases and J lost 2 bases. Germline V lookup: CDR1 SGHNT, CDR2 YYREEE (reference sequence). Here the CDR3 DNA reads TGTGCCAGCAGCCCAGGGGGCGGGGTTCAAGAGACCCAGTACTTC. Translated: CASSPGGGVQETQYF.

This rearrangement joins TRBV5-4 to TRBJ2-3; maybe TRBD1 (5 bases). The CDR3 sequence is 12 residues long. The V gene lost 3 bases and the J gene lost 5 bases, with 7 bases spanning the gap. CDR1 SGHNT and CDR2 YYREEE come from the germline V gene (reference sequence). The CDR3 spells CASSSQGDTQYF. For the CDR3, the DNA is TGTGCCAGCAGCTCGCAGGGAGATACGCAGTATTTT.

The genes are TRBV6-5 and TRBJ1-1; 7 nucleotides align to TRBD1. The CDR3 extends over 14 amino acids. Germline V lookup: CDR1 MNHEY, CDR2 SVGAGI. V was clipped by 2 bases and J by 2 bases; unmatched bases: 2. The CDR3 nucleotides are TGTGCCAGCAGTTACGGACAGGTCAACACTGAAGCTTTCTTT. This translates into CASSYGQVNTEAFF.